Below, 15 T cell receptor beta chains from the same sample are listed, as sequenced in a study of shared clonotypes between healthy human individuals. Terminally differentiated effector memory CD45RA+ cells were left out of the naive CD8 fraction, which was CD45RO-negative and positively selected for CCR7. The table came from immunoSEQ multiplex PCR; TCRdb's copy has only in-frame clones and leaves some out. Here the sample spans hundreds of thousands of clones, more than 85% being singletons. Sequenced input: naive CD8+ T cells sorted from blood. The receptors shown here come from a man younger than 40 in good health.

The chain couples TRBV6-4 to TRBJ2-7; 8 nucleotides align to TRBD1. V was pared by 2 bases and J by 3 bases, with 6 bases of the junction left unmatched. The CDR3 runs to 15 residues. The germline CDR1 and CDR2 sequences are MRHNA and SNTAGT. The CDR3 sequence: CASSDHGQGNYEQYF. The CDR3, as DNA: TGTGCCAGCAGTGACCATGGACAGGGCAACTACGAGCAGTACTTC.

The V and J genes are TRBV21-1 and TRBJ2-7; the DNA was not used to check the table's D call, TRBD1. TRBV21-1 is a known pseudogene. The CDR3 covers 12 residues. CDR3: CASSGDNCEQYF. The CDR3 nucleotides read TGTGCCAGCAGCGGGGACAATTGCGAGCAGTACTTC.

This chain connects TRBV5-1 to TRBJ2-7, with D unclear. Germline values: CDR1 SGHRS, CDR2 YFSETQ. The germline V and J ends were trimmed by 0 bases and 3 bases, with 10 bases remaining between them. The CDR3 has 14 residues. CDR3 nucleotide sequence: TGCGCCAGCAGCTTGGGGCTATTCAACTACGAGCAGTACTTC. It encodes CASSLGLFNYEQYF.

The rearrangement joins TRBV9 to TRBJ2-5, with 9 bases fitting TRBD2. CDR1 is SGDLS and CDR2 is YYNGEE in the germline V gene. Germline trimming cut 3 bases from V and 3 bases from J; bases unmatched to any gene: 9. The CDR3 contains 16 residues. CDR3 in DNA: TGTGCCAGCAGCGCCGCGGGGGGGAGAGCAAAAGAGACCCAGTACTTC. This codes for CASSAAGGRAKETQYF.

The rearrangement uses TRBV7-9 and TRBJ1-3; D may be TRBD1 (5 bases). The CDR3 length is 17 residues. Germline V gene data show CDR1 as SEHNR and CDR2 as FQNEAQ (reference sequence). The germline V and J ends were trimmed by 5 bases and 0 bases, with 17 bases remaining between them. In DNA form, the CDR3 reads TGTGCCAGCAGCCTTTTGGGGGACCCTCTCTCTGGAAACACCATATATTTT. Encoded protein: CASSLLGDPLSGNTIYF.

V usage is TRBV11-2 and J usage is TRBJ1-2; 9 positions agree with TRBD1. The CDR3 loop spans 17 amino acids. V lost 5 bases and J lost 0; bases outside the gene matches: 10. Germline V gene sequence: CDR1 SGHAT, CDR2 FQNNGV. The CDR3 loop is CASSQIRRQGANYGYTF. CDR3 in DNA: TGTGCCAGCAGCCAAATACGCCGACAGGGGGCTAACTATGGCTACACCTTC.

V and J are TRBV19 and TRBJ2-7, with 7 nucleotides matching TRBD1. The CDR3 is 15 amino acids. Germline trimming cut 5 bases from V and 2 bases from J; bases unmatched to any gene: 9. In germline, CDR1 is LNHDA, CDR2 SQIVND (reference sequence). The CDR3 reads CASSYRDSGTYEQYF. The CDR3 nucleotides read TGTGCCAGTAGTTACCGGGACAGTGGGACCTACGAGCAGTACTTC.

The genes are TRBV4-3 and TRBJ1-5; no definite D call. There are 13 residues in the CDR3. V was shortened by 0 bases and J by 5 bases, with 5 bases between the two germline ends. Germline V CDR1 and CDR2: LGHNA, YSLEER. The CDR3 region has the DNA TGCGCCAGCAGCCAAGATATTGATCAGCCCCAGCATTTT. Translated, it gives CASSQDIDQPQHF.

The rearrangement joins TRBV4-1 to TRBJ2-1; D may correspond to TRBD1 or TRBD2 (6 bases each). Germline lookup yields CDR1 MGHRA and CDR2 YSYEKL. V was cut by 4 bases and J by 9 bases, with 25 bases left in between. The CDR3 runs 17 residues. The CDR3 DNA sequence: TGCGCCAGCAGCCCCTGGGGGCAGGGCTATAAGGGGGGTGAGCAGTTCTTC. Amino acid sequence: CASSPWGQGYKGGEQFF.

The chain carries TRBV27 and TRBJ2-1; maybe TRBD2 (7 bases). V gave up 1 base and J gave up 2 bases, with 15 bases separating them. There are 17 residues in the CDR3. Germline lookup yields CDR1 MNHEY and CDR2 SMNVEV (reference sequence). The CDR3 spells CASSLLGGLAAYNEQFF. CDR3 nucleotides: TGTGCCAGCAGTTTATTGGGGGGGCTAGCGGCCTACAATGAGCAGTTCTTC.

The V and J genes are TRBV27 and TRBJ2-7, with a possible D match to TRBD1 (6 bases). CDR1 is MNHEY and CDR2 is SMNVEV in the germline V gene (reference sequence). V lost 5 bases to trimming and J lost 6 bases, with 20 bases between them. The CDR3 is 15 amino acids. CDR3 in DNA: TGTGCCAGCAGTCGTACCCCCGGACAGTCCGGCGAGCAGTACTTC. It translates to CASSRTPGQSGEQYF.

This chain uses TRBV7-9 with TRBJ2-7; D is ambiguous. Trimming cost V 5 bases and J 0 bases, with 8 bases left between them. Germline CDR1 SEHNR, CDR2 FQNEAQ (reference sequence). The CDR3 has 13 amino acids. The CDR3, as DNA: TGTGCCAGCAGCGAACGGAGCTCCTACGAGCAGTACTTC. Translation gives CASSERSSYEQYF.

The chain is built from TRBV10-3 and TRBJ2-7, with 12 bases aligning to TRBD2. The CDR3 sequence is 15 residues long. The junction had 5 bases not matched to a gene; V was cut back by 3 bases and J by 5 bases. The V gene's germline CDR1 is ENHRY and CDR2 SYGVKD. CDR3 sequence reads: CAISEPTSGRHEQYF. DNA for the CDR3: TGTGCCATCAGTGAACCGACTAGCGGGAGACACGAGCAGTACTTC.

In this sample, this clone turned up once. The rearrangement uses TRBV29-1 and TRBJ2-1; 9 positions match TRBD1. With 7 bases clipped from V and 3 bases from J, the junction kept 10 bases outside the gene matches. The CDR3 has 15 amino acids. Germline V lookup: CDR1 SQVTM, CDR2 ANQGSEA. The CDR3 is CSAWGTGTIYNEQFF. CDR3 DNA: TGCAGCGCCTGGGGGACAGGGACGATCTACAATGAGCAGTTCTTC.

This chain connects TRBV19 to TRBJ2-3; TRBD1 matches at 9 bases. The CDR3 runs 13 residues. V dropped 10 bases and J dropped 4; count of bases not matched to a gene: 6. Germline CDR1 LNHDA, CDR2 SQIVND (reference sequence). The CDR3 DNA is TGTGCCACGGACAGGGGAGGGGCAGATACGCAGTATTTT. It specifies CATDRGGADTQYF. Full variable domain (missing parts from reference TRBV19 and TRBJ2-3): DGGITQSPKYLFRKEGQNVTLSCEQNLNHDAMYWYRQDPGQGLRLIYYSQIVNDFQKGDIAEGYSVSREKKESFPLTVTSAQKNPTAFYLCATDRGGADTQYFGPGTRLTVL.